Detailed here is one TCR beta chain. Its target is unknown. These data are taken from a study of shared clonotypes between healthy human individuals. This CDR3 spans 15 amino acids. V was shortened by 2 bases and J by 4 bases, with 14 bases between the two germline ends. The germline V gene encodes CDR1 MGHRA and CDR2 YSYEKL. Notes on the study in general: The sharing of approximately 5.1% of naive CD4 clonotypes was seen across several donors.

Execution of the assay was at deep level. The table came from immunoSEQ multiplex PCR; TCRdb's copy has only in-frame clones and leaves some out. This table holds about 2 million clones, approximately 94% found once. Naive CD8 populations comprised CD45RO-negative cells positively selected for CCR7, excluding terminally differentiated effector memory CD45RA+ cells. The chain carries TRBV4-1 and TRBJ1-1; a weak D match, TRBD1 (5 bases). This receptor was obtained from a man aged 18 to 35 in good health. The specimen sequenced was naive CD8+ T cells sorted from blood. This chain's CDR3 is CASSQRWGGTTEAFF. CDR3 bases: TGCGCCAGCAGCCAAAGATGGGGGGGGACCACTGAAGCTTTCTTT.